One TCR beta chain is described in this entry. Its antigen is still unknown. No clone much larger than this one lies a single base away; base qualities are absent. The data derive from a study of T cells in localized non-small cell lung cancer (dated by TCRdb to about 2020). The study in broad terms: Comparing tumors with uninvolved tumor-adjacent lungs, the study looked at the T cell repertoires of about 240 patients with early-stage NSCLC. The cohort consisted of a few hundred treatment-naive NSCLC patients whose localized lung tumors had been resected. NSCLC patients had a mean age of roughly 64 years, and around 130 were male and about 98 female.

TCR beta CDR3 regions were sequenced from DNA using the immunoSEQ Assay. Turning to the authors' computational methods: To compute T cell density, TCR beta template counts were normalized to usable DNA, which was estimated by amplifying housekeeping genes. The preseqR package was used to estimate richness by extrapolating to 400,000 templates for PBMC samples and to 120,000 templates for tissue samples. Clonality was taken to be one minus Pielou's evenness. Differential abundance testing on productive amino-acid clonotypes, with a minimum total count of 5 and an alpha of 0.1, was used to identify tissue-enriched TCRs. The Jaccard Index and the Morisita Overlap Index were used to quantify repertoire overlap between compartments. TCR beta CDR3s were clustered by GLIPH together with public tetramer-defined viral CDR3s, and at least three viral sequences plus V-gene enrichment were required for viral motifs. What TCRdb holds here is the immuneACCESS table cut down to in-frame rearrangements. Part of the clones is not present; checked against another copy, under half of the missing clones reflect an unresolved V gene, and the others are unexplained. Clone size and V and J calls were adopted from that table, with D and trimming inferred from the DNA. In this sample the table shows about 1,700 clones, around a third of which occur a single time. The ten biggest clones cover around 10% of the sample.

After removal of 6 bases from V and 4 bases from J, the junction retains 5 bases not matched to a gene. The CDR3 covers 14 residues, taking in both the cysteine and the phenylalanine. Only CDR3 DNA remains: 42 bases, in frame from the first base. Looking up the germline V gene yields CDR1 MNHGY and CDR2 SAAAGT. The research as a whole found: Longer overall survival was associated with higher T cell density in blood, whereas shorter survival was associated with higher clonality in adjacent lung. Because multi-region tumor sequencing was not performed, intratumor heterogeneity could not be ruled out. Uninvolved tumor-adjacent lung showed the highest T cell clonality, higher than tumor, which suggests more focused antigenic responses in the uninvolved tumor-adjacent lung. Because the study design was exploratory, TCR variables were selected using unadjusted p-values without false-discovery rate correction. Of the top 100 tumor clones, a median of 57 were detected in paired uninvolved adjacent lung; 28 were also among that lung's top 100.

Uninvolved adjacent lung was sampled at least 2 cm away from the tumor margin, and two independent pathologists confirmed that the tissue had no atypia. At diagnosis, tumor, uninvolved tumor-adjacent lung and peripheral blood were collected and then preserved as a mix of FFPE and fresh-frozen material. This specimen was normal lung tissue next to the tumor, taken before any cancer treatment. The origin of this receptor is a female donor aged 60 or older with stage II squamous cell lung carcinoma. The V and J segments used are TRBV6-8 and TRBJ2-7, with TRBD1 identical over 11 junction bases. CDR3 sequence: CASRAGTGGYEQYF. The nucleotide sequence is given as TGTGCCAGCAGGGCCGGGACAGGGGGGTACGAGCAGTACTTC.